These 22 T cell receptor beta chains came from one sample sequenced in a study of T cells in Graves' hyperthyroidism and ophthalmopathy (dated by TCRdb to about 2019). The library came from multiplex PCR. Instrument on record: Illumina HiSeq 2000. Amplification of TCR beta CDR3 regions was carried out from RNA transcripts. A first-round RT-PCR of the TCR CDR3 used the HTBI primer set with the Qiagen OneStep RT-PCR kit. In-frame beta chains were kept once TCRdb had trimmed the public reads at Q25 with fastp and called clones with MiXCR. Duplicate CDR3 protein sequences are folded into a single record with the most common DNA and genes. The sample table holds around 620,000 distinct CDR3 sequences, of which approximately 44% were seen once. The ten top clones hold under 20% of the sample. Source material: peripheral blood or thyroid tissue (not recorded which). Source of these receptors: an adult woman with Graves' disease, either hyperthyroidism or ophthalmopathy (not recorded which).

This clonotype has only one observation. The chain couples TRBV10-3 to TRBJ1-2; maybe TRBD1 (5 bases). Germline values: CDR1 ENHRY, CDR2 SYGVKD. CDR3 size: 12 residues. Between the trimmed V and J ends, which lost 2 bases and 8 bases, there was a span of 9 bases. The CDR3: CAISERGRGYTF. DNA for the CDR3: TGTGCCATCAGTGAGAGGGGTAGAGGCTACACCTTC.

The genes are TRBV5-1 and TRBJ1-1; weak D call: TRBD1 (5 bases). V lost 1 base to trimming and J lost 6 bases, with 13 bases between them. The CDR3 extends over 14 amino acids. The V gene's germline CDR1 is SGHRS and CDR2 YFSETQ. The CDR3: CASSLTGSSAEAFF. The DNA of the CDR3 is TGCGCCAGCAGCTTGACAGGCTCGAGCGCTGAAGCTTTCTTT. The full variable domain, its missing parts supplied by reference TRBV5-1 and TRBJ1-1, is KAGVTQTPRYLIKTRGQQVTLSCSPISGHRSVSWYQQTPGQGLQFLFEYFSETQRNKGNFPGRFSGRQFSNSRSEMNVSTLELGDSALYLCASSLTGSSAEAFFGQGTRLTVV.

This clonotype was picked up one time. The CDR3 DNA sequence: TGTGCTAGCGGCGCTGGCTACACCTTC. This gives the protein CASGAGYTF. The chain combines TRBV19 with TRBJ1-2; D is undetermined. This CDR3 spans 9 amino acids. The germline V gene encodes CDR1 LNHDA and CDR2 SQIVND (reference sequence).

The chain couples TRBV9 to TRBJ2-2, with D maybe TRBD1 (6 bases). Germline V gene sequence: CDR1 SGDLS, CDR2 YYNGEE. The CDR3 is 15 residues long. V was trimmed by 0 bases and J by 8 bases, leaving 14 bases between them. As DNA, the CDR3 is TGTGCCAGCAGCGTAGGGACAGCGGAGAAAGGGGAGCTGTTTTTT. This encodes CASSVGTAEKGELFF.

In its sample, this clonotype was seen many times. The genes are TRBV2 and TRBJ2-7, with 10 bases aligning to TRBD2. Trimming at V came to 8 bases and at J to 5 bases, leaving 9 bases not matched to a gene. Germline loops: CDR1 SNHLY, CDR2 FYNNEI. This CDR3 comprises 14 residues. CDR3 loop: CASLPSSGSHEQYF. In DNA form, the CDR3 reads TGTGCCAGCCTCCCGTCTAGCGGGAGCCACGAGCAGTACTTC. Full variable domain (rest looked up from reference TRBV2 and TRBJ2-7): EPEVTQTPSHQVTQMGQEVILRCVPISNHLYFYWYRQILGQKVEFLVSFYNNEISEKSEIFDDQFSVERPDGSNFTLKIRSTKLEDSAMYFCASLPSSGSHEQYFGPGTRLTVT.

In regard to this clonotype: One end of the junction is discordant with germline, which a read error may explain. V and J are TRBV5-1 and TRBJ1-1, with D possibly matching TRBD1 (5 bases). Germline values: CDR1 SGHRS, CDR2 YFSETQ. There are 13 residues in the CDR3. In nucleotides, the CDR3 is TGCGCCAGCAGCAGGGAGGGGAACAGTGAAGCTTTCTTT. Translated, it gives CASSREGNSEAFF.

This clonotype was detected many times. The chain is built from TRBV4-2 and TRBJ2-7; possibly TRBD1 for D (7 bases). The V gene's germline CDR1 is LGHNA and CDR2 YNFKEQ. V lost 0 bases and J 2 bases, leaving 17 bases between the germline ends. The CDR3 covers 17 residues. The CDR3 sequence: CASSQDGGTAFTYEQYF. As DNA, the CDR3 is TGTGCCAGCAGCCAAGATGGGGGGACAGCATTCACCTACGAGCAGTACTTC.

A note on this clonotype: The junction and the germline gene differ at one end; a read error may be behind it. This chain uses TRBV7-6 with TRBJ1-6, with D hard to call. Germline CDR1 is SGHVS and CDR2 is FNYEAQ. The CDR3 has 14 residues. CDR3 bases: TGCGCCAGCAGCCAAAAACGGACGTTTTCACCCCTCCACTTT. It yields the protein CASSQKRTFSPLHF.

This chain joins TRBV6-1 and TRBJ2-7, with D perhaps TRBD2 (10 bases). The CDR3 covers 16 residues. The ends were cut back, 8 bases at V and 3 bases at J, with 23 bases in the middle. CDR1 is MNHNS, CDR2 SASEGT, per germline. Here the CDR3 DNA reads TGTGCCAGCGACAGGGGGAGTCTAGCGGGAGACTACGAGCAGTACTTC. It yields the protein CASDRGSLAGDYEQYF.

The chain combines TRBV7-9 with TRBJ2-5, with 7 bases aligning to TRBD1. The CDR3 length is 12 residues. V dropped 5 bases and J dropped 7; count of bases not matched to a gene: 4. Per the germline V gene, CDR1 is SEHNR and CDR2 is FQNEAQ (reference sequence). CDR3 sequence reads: CASSPGGRTQYF. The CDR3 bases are TGTGCCAGCAGCCCAGGGGGACGGACCCAGTACTTC.

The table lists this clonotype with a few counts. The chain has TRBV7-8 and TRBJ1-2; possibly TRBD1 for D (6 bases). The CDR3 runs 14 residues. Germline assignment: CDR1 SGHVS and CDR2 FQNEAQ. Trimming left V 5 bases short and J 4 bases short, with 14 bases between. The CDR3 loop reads CASSLVDRTYGYTF. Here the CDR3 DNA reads TGTGCCAGCAGCCTAGTCGACAGGACCTATGGCTACACCTTC.

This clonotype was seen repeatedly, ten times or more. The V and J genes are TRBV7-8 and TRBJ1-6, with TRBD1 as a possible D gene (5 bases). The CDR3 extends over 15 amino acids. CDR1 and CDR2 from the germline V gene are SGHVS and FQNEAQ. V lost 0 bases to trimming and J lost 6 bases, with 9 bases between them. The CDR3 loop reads CASSLAGTLNSPLHF. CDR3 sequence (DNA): TGTGCCAGCAGCTTAGCCGGGACCCTTAATTCACCCCTCCACTTT.

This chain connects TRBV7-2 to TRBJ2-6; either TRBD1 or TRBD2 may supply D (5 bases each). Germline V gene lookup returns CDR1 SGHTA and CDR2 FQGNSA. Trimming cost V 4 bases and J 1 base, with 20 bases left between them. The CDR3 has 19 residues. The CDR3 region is CASSSRGPWGRSGANVLTF. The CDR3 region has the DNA TGTGCCAGCAGCTCCCGAGGGCCCTGGGGCAGGTCTGGGGCCAACGTCCTGACTTTC.

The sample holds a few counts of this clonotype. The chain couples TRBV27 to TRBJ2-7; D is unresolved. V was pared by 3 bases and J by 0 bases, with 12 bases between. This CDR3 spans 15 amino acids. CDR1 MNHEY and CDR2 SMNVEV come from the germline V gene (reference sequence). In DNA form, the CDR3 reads TGTGCCAGCAGTTTTTCAAGTGGGTCCTCCTACGAGCAGTACTTC. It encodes CASSFSSGSSYEQYF.

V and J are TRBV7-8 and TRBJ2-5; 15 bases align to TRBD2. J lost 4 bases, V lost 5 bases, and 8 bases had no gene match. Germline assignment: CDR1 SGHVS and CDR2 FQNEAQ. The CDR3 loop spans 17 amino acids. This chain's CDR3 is CASSRTSGRAGRETQYF. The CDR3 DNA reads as TGTGCCAGCAGCCGGACTAGCGGGAGGGCCGGGCGAGAGACCCAGTACTTC.

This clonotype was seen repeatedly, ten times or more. The chain's CDR3 is CASSLDLGWYEQYF. The DNA of the CDR3 is TGTGCCAGCAGCTTGGACCTCGGGTGGTACGAGCAGTACTTC. The J gene is TRBJ2-7, the V gene TRBV7-9; D is unclear. Deletions cut 3 bases from V and 4 bases from J, with 13 bases between. Germline CDR1 reads SEHNR; CDR2 reads FQNEAQ (reference sequence). CDR3 length: 14 amino acids.

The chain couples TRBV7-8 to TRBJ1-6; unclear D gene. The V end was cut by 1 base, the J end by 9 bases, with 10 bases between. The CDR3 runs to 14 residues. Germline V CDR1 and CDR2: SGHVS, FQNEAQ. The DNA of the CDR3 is TGTGCCAGCAGCTTAGAGACCACTACTTCACCCCTCCACTTT. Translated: CASSLETTTSPLHF. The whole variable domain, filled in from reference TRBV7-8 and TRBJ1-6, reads GAGVSQSPRYKVAKRGQDVALRCDPISGHVSLFWYQQALGQGPEFLTYFQNEAQLDKSGLPSDRFFAERPEGSVSTLKIQRTQQEDSAVYLCASSLETTTSPLHFGNGTRLTVT.

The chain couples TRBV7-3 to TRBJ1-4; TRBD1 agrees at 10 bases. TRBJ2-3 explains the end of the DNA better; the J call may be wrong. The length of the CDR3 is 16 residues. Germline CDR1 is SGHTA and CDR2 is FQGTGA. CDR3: CASSLRQGASMDTQYF. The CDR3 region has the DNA TGTGCCAGCAGCCTCCGACAGGGGGCTTCAATGGATACGCAGTATTTT.

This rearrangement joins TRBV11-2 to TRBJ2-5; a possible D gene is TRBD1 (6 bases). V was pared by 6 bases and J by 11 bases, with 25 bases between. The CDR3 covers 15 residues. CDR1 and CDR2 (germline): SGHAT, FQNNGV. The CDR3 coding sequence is TGTGCCAGCAGTCGAGGGGGTGCTAGCAGCTATGAGCAGTACTTC. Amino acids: CASSRGGASSYEQYF.

The CDR3, as DNA: TGTGCCATCAAGCCGGCCACGGGGAACACCGGGGAGCTGTTTTTT. This gives the protein CAIKPATGNTGELFF. The gene calls are TRBV10-3 and TRBJ2-2; D unresolved. Germline loops: CDR1 ENHRY, CDR2 SYGVKD. V shed 7 bases and J shed 1 base, with 13 bases lying between them. This CDR3 is 15 amino acids long.

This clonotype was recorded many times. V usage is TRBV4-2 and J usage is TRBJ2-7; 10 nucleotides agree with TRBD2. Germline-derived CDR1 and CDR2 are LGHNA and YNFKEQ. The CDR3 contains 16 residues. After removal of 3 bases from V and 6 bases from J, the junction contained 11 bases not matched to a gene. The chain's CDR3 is CASSQGSSGSGGEQYF. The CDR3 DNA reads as TGTGCCAGCAGCCAGGGATCTAGCGGGAGTGGGGGCGAGCAGTACTTC.

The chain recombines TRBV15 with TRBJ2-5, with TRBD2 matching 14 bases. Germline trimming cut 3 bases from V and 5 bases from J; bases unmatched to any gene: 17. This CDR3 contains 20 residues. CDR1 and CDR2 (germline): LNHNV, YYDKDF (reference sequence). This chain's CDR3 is CATSSPPAGLAGVVEETQYF. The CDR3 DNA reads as TGTGCCACCAGCAGTCCGCCTGCGGGACTAGCGGGAGTAGTAGAGGAGACCCAGTACTTC.